The source of this T cell receptor beta chain is a study of cytomegalovirus exposure and HLA in healthy donors. The PCR employed 60 Vbeta primers together with 13 Jbeta primers. Assay: immunoSEQ multiplex PCR; the TCRdb copy retains only in-frame clones and omits some. The sample yields 95,000 to 150,000 clones, about four fifths seen once. The study's findings and limits: The records held CMV serostatus as the only immune exposure information.

V lost 7 bases, J lost 0 bases, and 12 bases lay in between. This CDR3 region has 15 residues. The germline V gene has CDR1 MNHEY and CDR2 SVGAGI. As regards this clone: Its target is not known.

The rearrangement links TRBV6-5 to TRBJ1-4; D may be TRBD1 (6 bases). Sequencing used PBMCs. The TCR comes from a woman in her fifties or sixties in good health and CMV-seropositive. CDR3 nucleotide sequence: TGTGCCAGCAAAGACAGGCCAGCAACTAATGAAAAACTGTTTTTT. Its protein is CASKDRPATNEKLFF.